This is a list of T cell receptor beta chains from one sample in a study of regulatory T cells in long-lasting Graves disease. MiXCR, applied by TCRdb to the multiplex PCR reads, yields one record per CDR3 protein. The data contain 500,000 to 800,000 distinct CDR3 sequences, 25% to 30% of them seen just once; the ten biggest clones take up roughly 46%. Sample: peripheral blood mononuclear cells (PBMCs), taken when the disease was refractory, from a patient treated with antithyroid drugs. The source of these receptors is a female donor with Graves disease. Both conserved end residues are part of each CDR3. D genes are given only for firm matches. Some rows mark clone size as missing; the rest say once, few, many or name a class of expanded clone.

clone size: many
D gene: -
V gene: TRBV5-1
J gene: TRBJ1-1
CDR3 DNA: TGTGCCAGCAGCTTAACGCAGGGTAACACTGAAGCTTTCTTT
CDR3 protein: CASSLTQGNTEAFF

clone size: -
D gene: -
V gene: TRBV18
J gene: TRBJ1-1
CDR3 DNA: TGTGCCAGCTCACCACCGGGGGGGCAGGAAGCTTTCTTT
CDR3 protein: CASSPPGGQEAFF

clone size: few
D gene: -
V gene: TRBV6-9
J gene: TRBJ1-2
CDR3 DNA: TGTGCCAGCAGTTCTTTCGGGGGGGGAAGCTATGGCTACACCTTC
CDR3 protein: CASSSFGGGSYGYTF

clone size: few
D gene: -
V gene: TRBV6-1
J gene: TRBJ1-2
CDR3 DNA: TGTGCCAGCATCCCAGGCCCTAACTATGGCTACACCTTC
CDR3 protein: CASIPGPNYGYTF

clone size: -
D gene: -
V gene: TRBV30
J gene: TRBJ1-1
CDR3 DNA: TGTGCCTGGAGCGAACAACCTGAAGCTTTCTTT
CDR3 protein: CAWSEQPEAFF

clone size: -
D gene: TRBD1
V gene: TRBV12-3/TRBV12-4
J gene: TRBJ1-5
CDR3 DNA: TGTGCCAGCAGTCGTACACAGGGGGCTCAGCCCCAGCATTTT
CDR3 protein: CASSRTQGAQPQHF

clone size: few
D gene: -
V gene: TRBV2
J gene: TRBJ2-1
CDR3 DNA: TGTGCCAGCAGTGGGCAGGGAGGAGGCAATGAGCAGTTCTTC
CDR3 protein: CASSGQGGGNEQFF

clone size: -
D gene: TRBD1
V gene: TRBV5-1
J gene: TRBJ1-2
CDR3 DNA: TGCGCCAGCAGCTTGGTCCCAGGGGGCGACTATGGCTACACCTTC
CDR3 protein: CASSLVPGGDYGYTF

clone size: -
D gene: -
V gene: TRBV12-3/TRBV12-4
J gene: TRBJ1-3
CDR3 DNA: TGTGCCAGCAGGCGGGGGGGGGCGGGAAACACCATATATTTT
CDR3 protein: CASRRGGAGNTIYF

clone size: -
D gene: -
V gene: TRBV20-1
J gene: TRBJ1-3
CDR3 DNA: TGCAGTGCCCAGACAGTCTCTGGAAACACCATATATTTT
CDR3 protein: CSAQTVSGNTIYF

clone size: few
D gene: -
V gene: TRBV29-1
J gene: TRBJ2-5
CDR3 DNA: TGCAGCGTTTCGGCAGGGCAAGAGACCCAGTACTTC
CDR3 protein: CSVSAGQETQYF

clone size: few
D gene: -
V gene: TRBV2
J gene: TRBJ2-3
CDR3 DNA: TGTGCCAGCAGTGAAACAGGACACACAGATACGCAGTATTTT
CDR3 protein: CASSETGHTDTQYF

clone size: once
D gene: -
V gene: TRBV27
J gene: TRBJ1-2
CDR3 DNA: TGTGCCAGCAGTTTAGTAGGCCTCGATGGCTACACCTTC
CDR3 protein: CASSLVGLDGYTF

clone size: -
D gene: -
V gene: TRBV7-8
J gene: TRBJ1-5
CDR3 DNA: TGTGCCAGCAGCGGGCCTGACGGGACTAGCAATCAGCCCCAGCATTTT
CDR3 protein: CASSGPDGTSNQPQHF

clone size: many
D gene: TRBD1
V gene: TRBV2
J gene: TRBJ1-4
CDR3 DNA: TGTGCCAGCAGGGAACAGGGGAATGAAAAACTGTTTTTT
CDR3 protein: CASREQGNEKLFF